This T cell receptor beta chain originates from a study of blood T cells in healthy people across ages. Next came a second PCR, run for roughly 6 to 11 cycles, which used a sample-barcoded 5' primer along with a J-beta primer mix. One entry per CDR3 protein, called by TCRdb with MiXCR from the 5' RACE reads. The sample shows roughly 800,000 distinct CDR3 sequences, approximately 25% of them seen only once. This clonotype was observed a handful of times. This may stem from a read error, because a much larger clone lies one nucleotide away. This CDR3 comprises 14 residues. Germline CDR1 and CDR2: LNHNV and YYDKDF (reference sequence). The same data also went into a second study, on T cells of mothers and their children.

The sequence came from a boy under 18 in good health. The rearrangement uses TRBV15 and TRBJ2-7; D perhaps matches TRBD2 (6 bases). The DNA end is more similar to TRBJ2-5, so the J call may be wrong. The source material was blood. DNA for the CDR3: TGTGTCACCAGCGACCGGGAGAAACAAGAGACCCAGTACTTC. It encodes CVTSDREKQETQYF.